This TCR beta chain was sequenced during a study of HIV-infected children after antiretroviral therapy interruption. The overall study: Most children had recorded EBV and CMV exposure. For the interruption arm, samples span week 0 through about 3 years after study end. In continuous treatment, analyzed samples were from weeks 0, 48 and 150.

Many counts were recorded for this clonotype. The TCR library was built from RNA with a 3' RACE protocol and unique molecular identifiers. MiXCR, applied by TCRdb to the 3' RACE reads, yields one record per CDR3 protein. The sample lists approximately 96,000 distinct CDR3 sequences; about 7% were seen once. As to treatment: PENTA 11 planned treatment interruption arm or continuous ART arm. The source is a pool of human donors with HIV. This specimen consisted of CD45RA+ CD4+ T cells from PBMCs, pooled from several time points, obtained from a donor given antiretroviral therapy, either interrupted or continuous. Specified subset: naive CD4+ CD45RA+ CD45RO- T cells.

The CDR3 DNA is TGTGCCAGTAGTAAAAGGACAGGGGGCTCGAGCACTGAAGCTTTCTTT. Encoded protein: CASSKRTGGSSTEAFF. The chain combines TRBV19 with TRBJ1-1, with TRBD1 matching over 11 bases. V dropped 4 bases and J dropped 4; count of bases not matched to a gene: 8. The CDR3 length is 16 residues. Germline assignment: CDR1 LNHDA and CDR2 SQIVND (reference sequence).